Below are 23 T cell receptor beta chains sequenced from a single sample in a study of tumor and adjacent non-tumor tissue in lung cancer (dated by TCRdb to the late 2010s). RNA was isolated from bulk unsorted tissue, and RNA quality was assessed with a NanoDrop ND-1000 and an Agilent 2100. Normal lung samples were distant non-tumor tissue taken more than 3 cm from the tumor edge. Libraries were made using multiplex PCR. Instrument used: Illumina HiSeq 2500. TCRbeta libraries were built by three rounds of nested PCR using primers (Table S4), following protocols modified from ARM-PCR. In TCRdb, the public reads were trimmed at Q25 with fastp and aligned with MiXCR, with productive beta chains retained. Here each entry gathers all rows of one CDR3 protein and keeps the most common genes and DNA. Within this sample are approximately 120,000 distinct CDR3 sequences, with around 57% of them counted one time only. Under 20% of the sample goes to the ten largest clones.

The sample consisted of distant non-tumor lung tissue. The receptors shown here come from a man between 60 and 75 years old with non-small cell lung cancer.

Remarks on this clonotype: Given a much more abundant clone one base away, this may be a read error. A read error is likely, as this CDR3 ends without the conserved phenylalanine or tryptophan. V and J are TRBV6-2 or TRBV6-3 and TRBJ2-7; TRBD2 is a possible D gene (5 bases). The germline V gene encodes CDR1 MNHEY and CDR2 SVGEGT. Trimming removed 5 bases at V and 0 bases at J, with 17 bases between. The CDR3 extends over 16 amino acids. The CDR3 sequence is CASSLALFGDSYEQYL. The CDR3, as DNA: TGTGCCAGCAGTCTAGCACTCTTCGGGGACTCCTACGAGCAGTACTTG.

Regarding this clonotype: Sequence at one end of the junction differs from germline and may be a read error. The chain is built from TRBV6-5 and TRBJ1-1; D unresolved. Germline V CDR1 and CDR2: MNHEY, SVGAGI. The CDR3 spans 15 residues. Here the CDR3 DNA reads TGTGCCAACAGACCCCTCGACCCCACGAACACTGAAACTTTCTTT. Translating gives CANRPLDPTNTETFF.

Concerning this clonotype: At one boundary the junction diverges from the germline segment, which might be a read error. The chain's CDR3 is CSSSLREGAGELFF. The DNA for the CDR3 is TGCTCCAGCAGCCTCCGAGAAGGGGCCGGGGAGCTGTTTTTT. The chain recombines TRBV4-2 with TRBJ2-2, with TRBD1 as a possible D gene (5 bases). From germline, CDR1 is LGHNA and CDR2 YNFKEQ. This CDR3 is 14 amino acids long.

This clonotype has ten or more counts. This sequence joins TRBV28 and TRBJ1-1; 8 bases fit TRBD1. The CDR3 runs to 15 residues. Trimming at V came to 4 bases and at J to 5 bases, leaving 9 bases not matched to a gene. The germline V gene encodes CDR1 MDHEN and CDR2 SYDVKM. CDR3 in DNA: TGTGCCAGCAGTTCCCAATGGACAGGGTGGACTGAAGCTTTCTTT. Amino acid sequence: CASSSQWTGWTEAFF.

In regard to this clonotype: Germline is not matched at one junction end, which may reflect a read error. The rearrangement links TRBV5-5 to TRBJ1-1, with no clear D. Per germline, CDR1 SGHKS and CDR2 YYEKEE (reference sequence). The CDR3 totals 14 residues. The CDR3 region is CAISLVQWWTEAFF. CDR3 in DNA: TGTGCCATCAGCTTGGTCCAGTGGTGGACTGAAGCTTTCTTT.

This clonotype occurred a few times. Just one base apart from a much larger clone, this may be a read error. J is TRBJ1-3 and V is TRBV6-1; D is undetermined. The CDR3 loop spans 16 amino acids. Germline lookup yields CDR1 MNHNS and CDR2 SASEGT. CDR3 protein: CASSEILSYSGSTIYF. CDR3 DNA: TGTGCCAGCAGTGAAATTCTCAGCTACTCTGGAAGCACCATATATTTT.

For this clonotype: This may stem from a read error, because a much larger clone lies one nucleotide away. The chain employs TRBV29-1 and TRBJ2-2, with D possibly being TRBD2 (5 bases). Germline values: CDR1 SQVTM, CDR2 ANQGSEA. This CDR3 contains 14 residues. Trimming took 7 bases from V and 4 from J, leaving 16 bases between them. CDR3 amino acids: CSAYGPGFTGELFF. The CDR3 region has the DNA TGCAGCGCCTACGGGCCGGGGTTCACCGGGGAGCTGTTTTTT.

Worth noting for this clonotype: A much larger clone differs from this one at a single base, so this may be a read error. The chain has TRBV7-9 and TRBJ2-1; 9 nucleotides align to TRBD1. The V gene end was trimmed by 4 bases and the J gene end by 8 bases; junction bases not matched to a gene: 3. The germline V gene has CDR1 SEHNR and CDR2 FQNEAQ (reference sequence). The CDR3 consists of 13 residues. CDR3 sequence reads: CASSSDRGDEQFF. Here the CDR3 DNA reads TGTGCCAGCAGCTCCGACAGGGGGGATGAGCAGTTCTTC.

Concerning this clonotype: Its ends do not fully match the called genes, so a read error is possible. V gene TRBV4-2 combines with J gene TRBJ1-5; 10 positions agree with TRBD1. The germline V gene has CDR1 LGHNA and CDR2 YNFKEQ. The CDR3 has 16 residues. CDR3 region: CSSSQDLGQGHQPQHF. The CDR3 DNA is TGTTCCAGCAGCCAAGATTTGGGACAGGGGCATCAGCCCCAGCATTTT.

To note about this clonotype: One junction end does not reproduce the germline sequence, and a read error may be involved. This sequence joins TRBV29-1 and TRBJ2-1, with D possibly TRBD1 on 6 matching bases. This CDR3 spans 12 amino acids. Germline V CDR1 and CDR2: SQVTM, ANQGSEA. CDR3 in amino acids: CNVEQGLHEQFF. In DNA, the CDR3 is TGCAACGTTGAACAGGGTTTACATGAGCAGTTCTTC.

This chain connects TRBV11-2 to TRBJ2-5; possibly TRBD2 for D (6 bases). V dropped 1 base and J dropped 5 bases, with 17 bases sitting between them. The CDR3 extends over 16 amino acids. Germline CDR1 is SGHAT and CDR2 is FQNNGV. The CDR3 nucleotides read TGTGCCAGCAGCTTAGTGGCTAACGGGAGCAGTGAGACCCAGTACTTC. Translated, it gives CASSLVANGSSETQYF.

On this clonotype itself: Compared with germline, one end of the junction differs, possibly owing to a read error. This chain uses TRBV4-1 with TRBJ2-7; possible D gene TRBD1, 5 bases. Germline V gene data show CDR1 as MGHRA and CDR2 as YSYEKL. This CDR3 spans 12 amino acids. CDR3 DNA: TGCGCCAGTAGCCAAGGGGATTGCGAGCAGTACTTC. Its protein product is CASSQGDCEQYF.

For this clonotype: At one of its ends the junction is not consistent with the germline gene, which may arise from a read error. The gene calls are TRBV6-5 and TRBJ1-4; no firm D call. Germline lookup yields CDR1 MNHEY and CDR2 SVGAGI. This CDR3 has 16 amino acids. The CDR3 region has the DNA TGTGCCTGCAGTTATCCCAGCGGAGAGGGTAGTGAAAAACTGTTTTTT. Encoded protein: CACSYPSGEGSEKLFF.

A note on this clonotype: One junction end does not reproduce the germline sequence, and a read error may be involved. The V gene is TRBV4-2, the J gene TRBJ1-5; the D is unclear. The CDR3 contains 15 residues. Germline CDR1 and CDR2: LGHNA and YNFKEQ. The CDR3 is CASSQDKIMYQPQHF. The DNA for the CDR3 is TGTGCGAGCAGCCAAGATAAGATTATGTATCAGCCCCAGCATTTT.

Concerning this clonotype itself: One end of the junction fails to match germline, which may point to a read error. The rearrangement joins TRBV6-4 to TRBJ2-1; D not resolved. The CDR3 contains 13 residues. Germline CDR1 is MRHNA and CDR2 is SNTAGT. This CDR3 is CASSVQSYNERFF. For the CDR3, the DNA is TGTGCCAGCAGTGTCCAGAGCTACAATGAGCGGTTCTTC.

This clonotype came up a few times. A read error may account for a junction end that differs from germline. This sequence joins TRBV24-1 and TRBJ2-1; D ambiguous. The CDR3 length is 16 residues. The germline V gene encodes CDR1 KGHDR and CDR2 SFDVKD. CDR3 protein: CATSDSPLGKNNEQSF. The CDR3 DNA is TGTGCCACCAGTGATTCTCCCTTAGGGAAAAACAATGAGCAGTCCTTC.

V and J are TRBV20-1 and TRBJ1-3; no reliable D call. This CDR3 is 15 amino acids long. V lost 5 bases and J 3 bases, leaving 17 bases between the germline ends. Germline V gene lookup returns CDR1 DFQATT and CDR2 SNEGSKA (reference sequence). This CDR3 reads CSACDKGRFGNTIYF. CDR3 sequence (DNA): TGCAGTGCTTGTGATAAGGGTCGGTTTGGAAACACCATATATTTT.

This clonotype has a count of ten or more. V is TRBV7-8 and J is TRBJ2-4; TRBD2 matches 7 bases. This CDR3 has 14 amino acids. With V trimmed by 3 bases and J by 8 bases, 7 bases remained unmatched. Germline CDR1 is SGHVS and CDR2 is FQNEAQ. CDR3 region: CASSFGGGGDIQYF. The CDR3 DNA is TGTGCCAGCAGCTTTGGCGGGGGTGGTGACATTCAGTACTTC. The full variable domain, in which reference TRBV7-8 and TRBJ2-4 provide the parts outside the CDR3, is GAGVSQSPRYKVAKRGQDVALRCDPISGHVSLFWYQQALGQGPEFLTYFQNEAQLDKSGLPSDRFFAERPEGSVSTLKIQRTQQEDSAVYLCASSFGGGGDIQYFGAGTRLSVL.

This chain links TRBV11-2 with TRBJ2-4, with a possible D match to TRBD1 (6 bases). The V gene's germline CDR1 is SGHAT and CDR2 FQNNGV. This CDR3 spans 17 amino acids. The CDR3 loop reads CVRSRDISGVAKNIQYF. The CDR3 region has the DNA TGTGTCAGAAGCCGCGATATCTCAGGGGTCGCCAAAAACATTCAGTACTTC.

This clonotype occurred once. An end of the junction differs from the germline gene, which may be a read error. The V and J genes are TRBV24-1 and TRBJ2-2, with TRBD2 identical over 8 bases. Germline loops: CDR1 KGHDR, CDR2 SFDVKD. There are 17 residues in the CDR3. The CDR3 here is CAISDLQAGAGTGELFF. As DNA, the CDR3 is TGTGCCATCAGTGATTTGCAAGCGGGAGCGGGAACCGGGGAGCTGTTTTTT.

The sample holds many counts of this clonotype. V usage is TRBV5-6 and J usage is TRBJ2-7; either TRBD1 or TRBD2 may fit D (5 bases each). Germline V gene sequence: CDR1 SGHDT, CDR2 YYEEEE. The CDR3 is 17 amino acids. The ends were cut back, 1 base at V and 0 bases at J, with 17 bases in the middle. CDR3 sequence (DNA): TGTGCCAGCAGCTTGAGCCGAGGGGCCCGCAGCTCCTACGAGCAGTACTTC. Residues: CASSLSRGARSSYEQYF. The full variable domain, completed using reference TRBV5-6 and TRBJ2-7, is DAGVTQSPTHLIKTRGQQVTLRCSPKSGHDTVSWYQQALGQGPQFIFQYYEEEERQRGNFPDRFSGHQFPNYSSELNVNALLLGDSALYLCASSLSRGARSSYEQYFGPGTRLTVT.

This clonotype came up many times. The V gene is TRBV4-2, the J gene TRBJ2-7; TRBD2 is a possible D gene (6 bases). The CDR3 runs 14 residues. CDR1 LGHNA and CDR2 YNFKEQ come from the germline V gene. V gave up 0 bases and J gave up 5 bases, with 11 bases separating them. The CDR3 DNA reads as TGTGCCAGCAGCCAAGAGTGGGAGGCCCACGAGCAGTACTTC. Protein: CASSQEWEAHEQYF.

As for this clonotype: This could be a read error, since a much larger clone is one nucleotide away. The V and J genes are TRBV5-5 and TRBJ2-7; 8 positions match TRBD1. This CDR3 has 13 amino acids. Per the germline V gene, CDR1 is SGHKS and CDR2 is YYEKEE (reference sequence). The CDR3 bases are TGTGCCAACAGCTTGGACAGGGACTACGAGCAGTACTTC. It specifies CANSLDRDYEQYF.